The 15 T cell receptor beta chains below were found in one sample sequenced in a study of cytomegalovirus exposure and HLA in healthy donors. The primer mix had 60 Vbeta and 13 Jbeta primers. Profiled with immunoSEQ multiplex PCR; TCRdb holds only in-frame clones, not every one. The sample has some 160,000 clones, roughly 65% seen once. The sample taken for sequencing was PBMCs. These receptors came from a man aged 60 to 75 in good health and CMV-seronegative.

The V and J genes are TRBV9 and TRBJ1-1, with unresolved D. V lost 3 bases and J 4 bases, leaving 10 bases between the germline ends. CDR3 length: 13 amino acids. CDR1 is SGDLS and CDR2 is YYNGEE in the germline V gene. The CDR3 DNA reads TGTGCCAGCAGCGCGTCAGACTTCACTGAAGCTTTCTTT. It specifies CASSASDFTEAFF.

The chain joins TRBV9 to TRBJ2-2; the D is unclear. The CDR3 is made up of 15 amino acids. V was clipped by 1 base and J by 5 bases, with 12 bases between them. In germline, CDR1 is SGDLS, CDR2 YYNGEE. CDR3 nucleotide sequence: TGTGCCAGCAGCGTATATCTAGAAGAAACCGGGGAGCTGTTTTTT. Its translation: CASSVYLEETGELFF.

This sequence joins TRBV28 and TRBJ1-5; 7 bases align to TRBD1. Germline V lookup: CDR1 MDHEN, CDR2 SYDVKM. V dropped 3 bases and J dropped 7; count of bases not matched to a gene: 9. This CDR3 region has 15 residues. The CDR3 nucleotides are TGTGCCAGCAGTTTCACCAGGGGGTCAAAGCAGCCCCAGCATTTT. Translated: CASSFTRGSKQPQHF.

The genes are TRBV19 and TRBJ1-5; 7 bases match TRBD1. Germline-derived CDR1 and CDR2 are LNHDA and SQIVND (reference sequence). With 3 bases clipped from V and 3 bases from J, the junction kept 23 bases outside the gene matches. This CDR3 spans 21 amino acids. CDR3 coding DNA: TGTGCCAGTAGTATTCTAAAAAACGAGGACAGGAAGATGGTCAACAATCAGCCCCAGCATTTT. As protein: CASSILKNEDRKMVNNQPQHF.

As for this clone: Distinct nucleotide sequences in the sample also encode this CDR3. The CDR3 DNA reads as TGCAGCGTCGCCGAGACCTACGAGCAGTACTTC. It codes for CSVAETYEQYF. The chain uses TRBV29-1 and TRBJ2-7; D gene ambiguous. This CDR3 spans 11 amino acids. V was cut by 6 bases and J by 2 bases, with 8 bases left in between. The germline V gene encodes CDR1 SQVTM and CDR2 ANQGSEA.

The genes are TRBV6-5 and TRBJ2-7, with 7 bases fitting TRBD2. CDR3 length: 16 residues. After removal of 2 bases from V and 2 bases from J, the junction contained 9 bases not matched to a gene. The germline gives CDR1 MNHEY, CDR2 SVGAGI. CDR3 DNA sequence: TGTGCCAGCAGTTACGCGCCTAGCGGCTTGGCCTACGAGCAGTACTTC. Encoded protein: CASSYAPSGLAYEQYF.

V gene TRBV28 combines with J gene TRBJ2-7, with 8 bases aligning to TRBD2. The germline CDR1 and CDR2 sequences are MDHEN and SYDVKM. CDR3 length: 15 residues. V lost 3 bases and J lost 1; bases outside the gene matches: 5. CDR3 DNA: TGTGCCAGCAGTTTGACTAGCGTAGGGTCCTACGAGCAGTACTTC. Its protein is CASSLTSVGSYEQYF.

This clone was detected once. The chain recombines TRBV30 with TRBJ1-6; weak D call: TRBD1 (5 bases). This CDR3 region has 13 residues. CDR1 GTSNPN and CDR2 SVGIG come from the germline V gene (reference sequence). V dropped 5 bases and J dropped 8 bases, with 13 bases sitting between them. This CDR3 is CAWGVRGDSPLHF. The CDR3 DNA is TGTGCCTGGGGAGTGCGGGGGGATTCACCCCTCCACTTT.

The chain is built from TRBV6-6 and TRBJ2-2, with D maybe TRBD1 (6 bases). Looked up from germline, CDR1 is MNHNY and CDR2 is SVGAGI (reference sequence). V was clipped by 5 bases and J by 4 bases, with 14 bases between them. The CDR3 is made up of 15 amino acids. CDR3 amino acids: CASSDRQGSTGELFF. CDR3 in DNA: TGTGCCAGCAGTGATCGGCAGGGGAGCACCGGGGAGCTGTTTTTT.

This chain links TRBV27 with TRBJ2-1, with D possibly being TRBD2 (6 bases). The CDR3 length is 16 residues. Trimming shortened V by 0 bases and J by 3 bases, and 12 bases separated the two germline ends. Germline V lookup: CDR1 MNHEY, CDR2 SMNVEV (reference sequence). CDR3 in DNA: TGTGCCAGCAGTTTATCAGGCGTGGGACTCTACAATGAGCAGTTCTTC. Translating it yields CASSLSGVGLYNEQFF.

The chain employs TRBV11-3 and TRBJ1-2; TRBD1 agrees at 7 bases. J was trimmed by 0 bases and V by 11 bases; bases with no gene match: 9. This CDR3 is 14 amino acids long. Germline V gene sequence: CDR1 SGHNT, CDR2 YENEEA. CDR3: CAGRVGGTNYGYTF. The CDR3 bases are TGTGCCGGAAGAGTAGGGGGCACTAACTATGGCTACACCTTC.

This sequence joins TRBV9 and TRBJ2-1, with 7 bases aligning to TRBD2. V shed 3 bases, J shed 7 bases, and the junction held 13 bases outside the gene matches. Germline CDR1 and CDR2: SGDLS and YYNGEE. The CDR3 spans 16 residues. The CDR3 nucleotides read TGTGCCAGCAGCGCTGGGGACTATCTACGGAAAAATGAGCAGTTCTTC. This codes for CASSAGDYLRKNEQFF.

This rearrangement joins TRBV28 to TRBJ1-4, with D uncertain. Between the trimmed V and J ends, which lost 5 bases and 12 bases, there was a span of 16 bases. Germline lookup yields CDR1 MDHEN and CDR2 SYDVKM. The CDR3 sequence is 13 residues long. In DNA form, the CDR3 reads TGTGCCAGCAGTCCCTACCTCCGCGGGGAACTGTTTTTT. Amino acids: CASSPYLRGELFF.

Only one count was recorded for this clone. The rearrangement joins TRBV19 to TRBJ1-4; 10 positions match TRBD1. Germline V gene data show CDR1 as LNHDA and CDR2 as SQIVND (reference sequence). The CDR3 is made up of 15 amino acids. V lost 2 bases to trimming and J lost 6 bases; unmatched junction nucleotides: 3. The CDR3 DNA sequence: TGTGCCAGTAGTATATCCGGGACAGGGGATGAAAAACTGTTTTTT. Translation: CASSISGTGDEKLFF. Variable domain in full (rest from reference TRBV19 and TRBJ1-4): DGGITQSPKYLFRKEGQNVTLSCEQNLNHDAMYWYRQDPGQGLRLIYYSQIVNDFQKGDIAEGYSVSREKKESFPLTVTSAQKNPTAFYLCASSISGTGDEKLFFGSGTQLSVL.

The J gene is TRBJ2-5, the V gene TRBV5-1, with D uncertain. CDR3 length equals 15 residues. Germline assignment: CDR1 SGHRS and CDR2 YFSETQ. Trimming shortened V by 4 bases and J by 1 base, and 14 bases separated the two germline ends. The CDR3 sequence: CASSRNFDTQETQYF. Written as DNA, the CDR3 is TGCGCCAGCAGCCGAAACTTCGACACCCAAGAGACCCAGTACTTC.